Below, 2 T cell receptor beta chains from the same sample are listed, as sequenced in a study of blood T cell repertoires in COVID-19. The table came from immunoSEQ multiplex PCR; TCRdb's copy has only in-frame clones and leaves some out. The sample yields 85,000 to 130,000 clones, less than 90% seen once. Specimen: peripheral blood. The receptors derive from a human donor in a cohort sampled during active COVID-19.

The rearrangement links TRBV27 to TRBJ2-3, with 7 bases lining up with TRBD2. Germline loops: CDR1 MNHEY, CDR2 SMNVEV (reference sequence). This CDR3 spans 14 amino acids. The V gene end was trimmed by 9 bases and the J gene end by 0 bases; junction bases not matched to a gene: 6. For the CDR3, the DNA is TGTGCCAGTCGCCGACTAGCTAGCACAGATACGCAGTATTTT. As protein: CASRRLASTDTQYF.

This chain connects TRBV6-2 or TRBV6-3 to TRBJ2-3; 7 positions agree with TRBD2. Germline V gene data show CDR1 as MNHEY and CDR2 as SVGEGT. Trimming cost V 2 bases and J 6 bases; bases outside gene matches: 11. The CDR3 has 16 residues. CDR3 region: CASSYQTSISSDTQYF. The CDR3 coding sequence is TGTGCCAGCAGTTACCAGACTAGCATCTCTTCGGATACGCAGTATTTT.